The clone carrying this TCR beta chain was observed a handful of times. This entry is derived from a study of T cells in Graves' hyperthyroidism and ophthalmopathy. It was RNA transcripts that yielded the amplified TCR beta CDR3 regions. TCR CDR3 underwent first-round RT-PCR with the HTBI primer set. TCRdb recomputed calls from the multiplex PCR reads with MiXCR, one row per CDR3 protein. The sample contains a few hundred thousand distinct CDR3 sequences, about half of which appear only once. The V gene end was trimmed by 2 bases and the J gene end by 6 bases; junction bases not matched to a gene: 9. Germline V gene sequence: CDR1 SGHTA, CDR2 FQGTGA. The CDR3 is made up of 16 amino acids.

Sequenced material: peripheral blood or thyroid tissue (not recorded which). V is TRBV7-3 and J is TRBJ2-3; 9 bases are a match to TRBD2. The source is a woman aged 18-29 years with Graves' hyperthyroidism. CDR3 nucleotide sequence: TGTGCCAGCAGCTTATCGGGGGGACTAGCAGCGGATACGCAGTATTTT. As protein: CASSLSGGLAADTQYF.